This entry describes one T cell receptor beta chain. Its antigen target is currently unknown. The record has no base qualities; no much larger clone is one base away. The library was prepared using the immunoSEQ multiplex PCR assay. The published analysis was carried out like this. To diagnose cytomegalovirus status from the catalog of TCR beta chain sequences, a statistical classification framework was built. Not all clones reach the TCRdb copy of this immuneACCESS table, which keeps in-frame sequences only. Checked studies attribute under half of the gap to unresolved V genes and leave the rest unexplained. V and J calls and clone size are given by that table; D and trimming were obtained from the DNA. The sample table contains 90,000 to 130,000 clones; only one count was recorded for 90% to 97% of them. Clones ranked in the top ten supply roughly 0.67% of the sample. The donors were included in the validation cohort of over a hundred subjects, a group kept apart from the approximately 700-subject first cohort.

The sample originates from a study of cytomegalovirus exposure and HLA in healthy donors (dated by TCRdb to about 2017). In terms of the full investigation: A later analysis indicated that the 95 to 150 validation repertoires were generated on the platform also employed for the 700 or so repertoires of the first cohort. The study aimed to test whether signatures of past pathogen exposure could be identified by cataloging public T cell receptors. Along with the approximately 650-subject first cohort, a separate validation cohort of about 110 different subjects was used. To predict cytomegalovirus infection status, the study brought together high-throughput TCR immunosequencing, statistical association of individual TCRs with disease status, and machine learning. The investigation overall reported the following: The authors suggested that the approach could potentially be extended to other disease states and immunological phenotypes. Of the cluster scores, 94% were above 0 in a later analysis, which found that TCRs clustered in the first cohort also tended to co-occur in the 95 to 150 validation repertoires. A later analysis lacked HLA typing for the validation cohort, so it scored co-occurrence in that cohort across all 120 repertoires. In the study, some 160 TCR beta chains were listed as associated with cytomegalovirus. Three of the identified cytomegalovirus-associated TCR beta chains were confirmed in vitro to be specific for cytomegalovirus antigens. In both the original and validation cohorts, the classifier was reported to diagnose cytomegalovirus status with high specificity and sensitivity. Most TCR sequences were seen in very few donors, while some public TCRs were found in many individuals.

CDR1 MDHEN and CDR2 SYDVKM are derived from the germline V gene. Spanning cysteine to phenylalanine, the CDR3 consists of 16 amino acids. CDR3 DNA is the only sequence kept; it has 48 bases, read in frame from the first base. Relative to germline, V is 7 bases shorter and J is 2 bases shorter, with 15 bases between their ends. The sequenced sample was PBMCs. This TCR was recovered from a woman in her late teens or twenties in good health and CMV-seronegative. The receptor chain draws on TRBV28 and TRBJ1-6; the D gene assignment is ambiguous. The CDR3: CASIAGGNTYNSPLHF. The nucleotide sequence is TGTGCCAGCATAGCAGGAGGAAACACCTATAATTCACCCCTCCACTTT.